The 26 T cell receptor beta chains reported below all come from one sample, sequenced in a study of blood T cell repertoires in COVID-19. Assay: immunoSEQ multiplex PCR; the TCRdb copy retains only in-frame clones and omits some. Among some 14,000 clones listed, 84% were seen once. The specimen was peripheral blood. The receptor source for this set is a man aged 45 to 65 with active COVID-19.

This chain joins TRBV7-9 and TRBJ1-4; D is ambiguous. Between the trimmed V and J ends, which lost 0 bases and 8 bases, there was a span of 19 bases. Germline lookup yields CDR1 SEHNR and CDR2 FQNEAQ (reference sequence). The CDR3 runs 17 residues. CDR3 region: CASSLAGSWTEEEKLFF. CDR3 coding DNA: TGTGCCAGCAGCTTAGCGGGCTCGTGGACTGAAGAAGAAAAACTGTTTTTT.

V is TRBV6-5 and J is TRBJ1-3; possible D gene TRBD1, 5 bases. The CDR3 extends over 14 amino acids. V gave up 7 bases and J gave up 0 bases, with 10 bases separating them. Germline V gives CDR1 MNHEY, CDR2 SVGAGI. The chain's CDR3 is CASTPGLSGNTIYF. The CDR3 DNA reads TGTGCCAGCACGCCAGGGCTCTCTGGAAACACCATATATTTT.

The CDR3: CASSLTYEQYF. In nucleotides, the CDR3 is TGTGCCAGCAGTCTTACTTACGAGCAGTACTTC. The J gene is TRBJ2-7, the V gene TRBV28, with D uncertain. V shed 5 bases and J shed 4 bases, with 6 bases lying between them. CDR3 length: 11 residues. Germline V lookup: CDR1 MDHEN, CDR2 SYDVKM.

V gene TRBV27 combines with J gene TRBJ1-2; a weak D match, TRBD1 (5 bases). Trimming removed 5 bases at V and 6 bases at J, with 16 bases between. From germline, CDR1 is MNHEY and CDR2 SMNVEV (reference sequence). The CDR3 is 14 amino acids. CDR3 in DNA: TGTGCCAGCAGTATCGGAGTGGGGGGGAATGGCTACACCTTC. Protein sequence: CASSIGVGGNGYTF.

The chain carries TRBV9 and TRBJ1-2, with D perhaps TRBD1 (5 bases). Per the germline V gene, CDR1 is SGDLS and CDR2 is YYNGEE. V gave up 2 bases and J gave up 4 bases, with 18 bases separating them. The CDR3 spans 16 residues. The CDR3 sequence is CASSVSDMPLPYGYTF. The CDR3 nucleotides read TGTGCCAGCAGCGTTTCGGACATGCCTTTACCCTATGGCTACACCTTC.

V and J are TRBV14 and TRBJ2-1, with 7 bases matching TRBD1. There are 16 residues in the CDR3. From germline, CDR1 is SGHDN and CDR2 FVKESK. With 1 base clipped from V and 5 bases from J, the junction kept 8 bases outside the gene matches. The CDR3 sequence is CASSQVVGQGDNEQFF. CDR3 sequence (DNA): TGTGCCAGCAGCCAAGTGGTAGGCCAGGGGGACAATGAGCAGTTCTTC.

The chain carries TRBV30 and TRBJ2-4, with D unclear. The V end was cut by 1 base, the J end by 8 bases, with 18 bases between. The CDR3 sequence is 15 residues long. The germline CDR1 and CDR2 sequences are GTSNPN and SVGIG (reference sequence). CDR3 residues: CAWSATRVSADIQYF. DNA of the CDR3: TGTGCCTGGAGTGCCACCCGGGTAAGCGCGGACATTCAGTACTTC.

The V and J genes are TRBV9 and TRBJ2-5; D uncertain. CDR3 length equals 12 residues. V was clipped by 0 bases and J by 5 bases, with 5 bases between them. CDR1 SGDLS and CDR2 YYNGEE come from the germline V gene. The CDR3 here is CASSVAGETQYF. CDR3 coding DNA: TGTGCCAGCAGCGTAGCGGGTGAGACCCAGTACTTC.

The genes are TRBV30 and TRBJ1-1; unclear D gene. The V gene's germline CDR1 is GTSNPN and CDR2 SVGIG (reference sequence). The CDR3 extends over 15 amino acids. Trimming removed 7 bases at V and 5 bases at J, with 23 bases between. CDR3 protein: CAFSQPKRGRTEAFF. As DNA, the CDR3 is TGTGCCTTCTCGCAGCCCAAGAGAGGAAGAACTGAAGCTTTCTTT.

In this sample, this clone turned up a few times. The chain recombines TRBV10-2 with TRBJ2-2; D uncertain. CDR3 size: 14 residues. V lost 8 bases, J lost 1 base, and 11 bases lay in between. Germline-derived CDR1 and CDR2 are WSHSY and SAAADI. The CDR3 spells CASWVERNTGELFF. The CDR3 region has the DNA TGCGCCAGCTGGGTTGAGCGGAACACCGGGGAGCTGTTTTTT.

The J gene is TRBJ1-5, the V gene TRBV7-9, with a weak D call TRBD1 (5 bases). The CDR3 is made up of 17 amino acids. V lost 3 bases, J lost 4 bases, and 19 bases lay in between. Germline values: CDR1 SEHNR, CDR2 FQNEAQ (reference sequence). CDR3 residues: CASSFTDGGGYNQPQHF. CDR3 bases: TGTGCCAGCAGCTTTACCGACGGCGGGGGGTATAATCAGCCCCAGCATTTT.

The V and J genes are TRBV29-1 and TRBJ2-3; 7 nucleotides match TRBD2. The CDR3 is 13 amino acids. J was trimmed by 3 bases and V by 5 bases; bases with no gene match: 5. The germline CDR1 and CDR2 sequences are SQVTM and ANQGSEA. CDR3 sequence (DNA): TGCAGCGTTTGGGGGGGAGGGACAGATACGCAGTATTTT. Encoded protein: CSVWGGGTDTQYF.

The chain links TRBV5-4 to TRBJ2-1, with 8 bases fitting TRBD2. This CDR3 is built from 16 residues. The germline V gene encodes CDR1 SGHNT and CDR2 YYREEE (reference sequence). V gave up 3 bases and J gave up 2 bases; unmatched junction bases: 7. This CDR3 is CASSSKTSGAYNEQFF. In nucleotides, the CDR3 is TGTGCCAGCAGCTCAAAAACTAGCGGAGCCTACAATGAGCAGTTCTTC.

V is TRBV30 and J is TRBJ2-7, with D uncertain. This CDR3 has 13 amino acids. Germline assignment: CDR1 GTSNPN and CDR2 SVGIG (reference sequence). Trimming left V 5 bases short and J 6 bases short, with 17 bases between. The CDR3 coding sequence is TGTGCCTGGGGGGTCTCGTGGGCAGGCGAGCAGTACTTC. Translation gives CAWGVSWAGEQYF. The full variable domain, in which reference TRBV30 and TRBJ2-7 provide the parts outside the CDR3, is SQTIHQWPATLVQPVGSPLSLECTVEGTSNPNLYWYRQAAGRGLQLLFYSVGIGQISSEVPQNLSASRPQDRQFILSSKKLLLSDSGFYLCAWGVSWAGEQYFGPGTRLTVT.

V gene TRBV19 combines with J gene TRBJ1-1, with D possibly TRBD1 on 5 matching bases. The CDR3 has 14 amino acids. The germline V gene encodes CDR1 LNHDA and CDR2 SQIVND (reference sequence). The ends were cut back, 3 bases at V and 2 bases at J, with 10 bases in the middle. The CDR3 DNA reads as TGTGCCAGTAGTATCCCAGGGTACAACACTGAAGCTTTCTTT. It translates to CASSIPGYNTEAFF.

This clone is termed medium-sized (0.01 to 0.1%). The chain joins TRBV9 to TRBJ2-1; D call uncertain. The germline V gene encodes CDR1 SGDLS and CDR2 YYNGEE. Trimming stripped 0 bases from V and 0 bases from J, with 13 bases between. The CDR3 sequence is 17 residues long. The CDR3 is CASSVGERPSSYNEQFF. CDR3 bases: TGTGCCAGCAGCGTAGGTGAGCGACCGAGCTCCTACAATGAGCAGTTCTTC. The complete variable domain, with remaining parts taken from reference TRBV9 and TRBJ2-1, reads DSGVTQTPKHLITATGQRVTLRCSPRSGDLSVYWYQQSLDQGLQFLIQYYNGEERAKGNILERFSAQQFPDLHSELNLSSLELGDSALYFCASSVGERPSSYNEQFFGPGTRLTVL.

This sequence joins TRBV2 and TRBJ2-5; possible D gene TRBD1, 6 bases. The V end lost 7 bases, the J end lost 4 bases, and 13 bases lay between the germline ends. The CDR3 totals 13 residues. The germline gives CDR1 SNHLY, CDR2 FYNNEI. CDR3 coding DNA: TGTGCCAGCAACACCGGGGACACAGAGACCCAGTACTTC. This sequence encodes CASNTGDTETQYF.

CDR3 sequence: CASTHYTDTQYF. CDR3 nucleotides: TGTGCCAGCACTCACTACACAGATACGCAGTATTTT. This rearrangement joins TRBV6-5 to TRBJ2-3; D gene uncertain. V was trimmed by 7 bases and J by 2 bases, leaving 7 bases between them. CDR1 is MNHEY, CDR2 SVGAGI, per germline. The CDR3 covers 12 residues.

The J gene is TRBJ2-7, the V gene TRBV3-1 (or the pseudogene TRBV3-2); 7 bases match TRBD2. The CDR3 length is 14 residues. Germline V gene lookup returns CDR1 LGHDT and CDR2 YNNKEL (reference sequence). The V and J ends lost 5 bases and 6 bases, in that order; junction bases with no gene match: 10. CDR3 coding DNA: TGTGCCAGCAGCACTGCGGGAGAATCGCGCGAGCAGTACTTC. Protein: CASSTAGESREQYF.

V and J are TRBV7-8 and TRBJ2-3, with D perhaps matching TRBD1 (6 bases). V was shortened by 4 bases and J by 3 bases, with 8 bases between the two germline ends. Germline V gene lookup returns CDR1 SGHVS and CDR2 FQNEAQ. This CDR3 has 13 amino acids. The CDR3 sequence: CASSWGPTDTQYF. Written as DNA, the CDR3 is TGTGCCAGCAGCTGGGGGCCGACAGATACGCAGTATTTT.

The gene calls are TRBV7-9 and TRBJ2-3; TRBD2 might be the D (5 bases). V was shortened by 5 bases and J by 9 bases, with 6 bases between the two germline ends. The germline V gene has CDR1 SEHNR and CDR2 FQNEAQ (reference sequence). This CDR3 is 10 amino acids long. In DNA form, the CDR3 reads TGTGCCAGCAGCCCGGGAACGCAGTATTTT. Protein product: CASSPGTQYF.

The chain employs TRBV5-8 and TRBJ1-1; D not certain. Germline V lookup: CDR1 SGHTS, CDR2 YDEGEE. V lost 7 bases, J lost 5 bases, and 12 bases lay in between. There are 12 residues in the CDR3. The DNA of the CDR3 is TGTGCCAGCGATCCGGGCGGGACTGAAGCTTTCTTT. It yields the protein CASDPGGTEAFF.

V is TRBV7-3 and J is TRBJ1-1; possible D gene TRBD1, 6 bases. Germline V gene data show CDR1 as SGHTA and CDR2 as FQGTGA. Trimming left V 5 bases short and J 1 base short, with 14 bases between. The CDR3 spans 15 residues. The CDR3 reads CASSLRGGANTEAFF. The CDR3 DNA follows: TGTGCCAGCAGCCTACGTGGGGGCGCGAACACTGAAGCTTTCTTT.

The CDR3 loop reads CASSQDRTGIAYEQYF. CDR3 bases: TGCGCCAGCAGCCAAGACAGGACAGGGATAGCCTACGAGCAGTACTTC. The chain joins TRBV4-1 to TRBJ2-7, with 8 bases matching TRBD1. V dropped 0 bases and J dropped 2; count of bases not matched to a gene: 6. Germline CDR1 and CDR2: MGHRA and YSYEKL. The CDR3 has 16 amino acids.

The chain couples TRBV5-1 to TRBJ1-1; TRBD1 matches 9 bases. V lost 4 bases to trimming and J lost 4 bases; unmatched junction nucleotides: 8. Per the germline V gene, CDR1 is SGHRS and CDR2 is YFSETQ. The CDR3 is made up of 15 amino acids. CDR3 sequence reads: CASSAQQGAITEAFF. DNA for the CDR3: TGCGCCAGCAGCGCCCAACAGGGGGCTATCACTGAAGCTTTCTTT.

The J gene is TRBJ2-7, the V gene TRBV19; TRBD2 matches at 8 bases. V lost 2 bases, J lost 3 bases, and 6 bases stayed unmatched. Looked up from germline, CDR1 is LNHDA and CDR2 is SQIVND (reference sequence). This CDR3 is built from 15 residues. The CDR3, as DNA: TGTGCCAGTAGTATAAGCGGGAGATCGGGCTACGAGCAGTACTTC. Translation gives CASSISGRSGYEQYF.